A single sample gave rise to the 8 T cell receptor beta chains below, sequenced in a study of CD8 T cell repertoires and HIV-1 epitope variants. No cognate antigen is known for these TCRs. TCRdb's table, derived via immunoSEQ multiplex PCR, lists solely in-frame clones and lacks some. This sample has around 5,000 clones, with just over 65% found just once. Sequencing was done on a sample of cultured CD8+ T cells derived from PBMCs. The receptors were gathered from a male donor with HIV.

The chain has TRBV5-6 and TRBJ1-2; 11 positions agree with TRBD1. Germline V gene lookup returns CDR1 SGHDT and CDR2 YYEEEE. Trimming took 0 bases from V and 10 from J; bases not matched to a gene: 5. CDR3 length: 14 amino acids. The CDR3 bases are TGTGCCAGCAGCTTGGGCGGGACAGGGGGAACCTACACCTTC. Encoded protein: CASSLGGTGGTYTF.

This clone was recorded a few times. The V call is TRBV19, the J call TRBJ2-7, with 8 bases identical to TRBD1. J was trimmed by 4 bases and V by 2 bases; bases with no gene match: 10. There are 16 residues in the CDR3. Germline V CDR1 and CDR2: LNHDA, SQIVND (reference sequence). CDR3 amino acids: CASSITLDRESYEQYF. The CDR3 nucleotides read TGTGCCAGTAGTATAACCCTGGACAGGGAGTCGTACGAGCAGTACTTC.

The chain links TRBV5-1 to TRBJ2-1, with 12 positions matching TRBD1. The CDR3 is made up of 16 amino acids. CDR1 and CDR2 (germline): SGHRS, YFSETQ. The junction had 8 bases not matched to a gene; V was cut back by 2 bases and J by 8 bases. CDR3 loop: CASSFGTGGLIDEQFF. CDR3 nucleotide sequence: TGCGCCAGCAGCTTCGGGACAGGGGGCTTGATAGATGAGCAGTTCTTC.

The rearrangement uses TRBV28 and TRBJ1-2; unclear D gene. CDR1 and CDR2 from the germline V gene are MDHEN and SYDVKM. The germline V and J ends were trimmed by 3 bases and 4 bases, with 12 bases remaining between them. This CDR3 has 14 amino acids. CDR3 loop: CASSLTRHIYGYTF. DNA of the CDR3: TGTGCCAGCAGTTTGACTCGACATATCTATGGCTACACCTTC.

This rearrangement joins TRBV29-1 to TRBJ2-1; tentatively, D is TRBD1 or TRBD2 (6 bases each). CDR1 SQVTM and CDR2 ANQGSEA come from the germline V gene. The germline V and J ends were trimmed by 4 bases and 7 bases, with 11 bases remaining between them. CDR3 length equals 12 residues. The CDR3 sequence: CSVGGAGNEQFF. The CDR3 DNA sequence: TGCAGCGTTGGGGGGGCAGGGAATGAGCAGTTCTTC.

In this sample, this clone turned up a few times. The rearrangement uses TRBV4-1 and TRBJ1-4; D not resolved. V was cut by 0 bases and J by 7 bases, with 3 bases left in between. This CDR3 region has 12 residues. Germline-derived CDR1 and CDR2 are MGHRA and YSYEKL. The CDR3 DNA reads TGCGCCAGCAGCCAAGATAGTGAAAAACTGTTTTTT. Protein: CASSQDSEKLFF.

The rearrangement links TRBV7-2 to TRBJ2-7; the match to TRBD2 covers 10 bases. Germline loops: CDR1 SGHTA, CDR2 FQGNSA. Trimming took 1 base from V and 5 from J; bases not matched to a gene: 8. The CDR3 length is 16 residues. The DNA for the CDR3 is TGTGCCAGCAGCTTAGAAAGTCTAGCGGGAGCCGACGAGCAGTACTTC. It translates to CASSLESLAGADEQYF.

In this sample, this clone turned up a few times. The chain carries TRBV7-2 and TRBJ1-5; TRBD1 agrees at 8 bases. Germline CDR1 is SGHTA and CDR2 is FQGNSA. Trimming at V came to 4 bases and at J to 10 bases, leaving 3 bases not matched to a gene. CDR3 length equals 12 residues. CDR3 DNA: TGTGCCAGCAGCTCAGGGGGCATTCCCCAGCATTTT. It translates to CASSSGGIPQHF.